Following are 32 T cell receptor beta chains from one sample sequenced in a study of cytomegalovirus exposure and HLA in healthy donors. Primers included in the PCR were 60 Vbeta and 13 Jbeta primers. The method was immunoSEQ multiplex PCR; TCRdb's version includes in-frame clones alone and lacks a portion of them. The table has under 150,000 clones, 65% to 80% seen once. Sequenced: PBMCs. The receptors shown here come from a male donor in good health and CMV-seropositive.

This clone appeared once. CDR3 sequence reads: CAISEMLAPLETQYF. The CDR3 nucleotides are TGTGCCATCAGTGAGATGTTGGCTCCCTTAGAGACCCAGTACTTC. V gene TRBV10-3 combines with J gene TRBJ2-5; D unclear. Trimming took 2 bases from V and 4 from J, leaving 14 bases between them. This CDR3 has 15 amino acids. Germline CDR1 reads ENHRY; CDR2 reads SYGVKD.

The chain is built from TRBV4-3 and TRBJ2-5; 7 nucleotides agree with TRBD2. The CDR3 totals 15 residues. Germline V gene sequence: CDR1 LGHNA, CDR2 YSLEER. V shed 5 bases and J 5 bases; nucleotides not matched to a gene: 11. The CDR3 loop is CASSDGGSWKETQYF. Here the CDR3 DNA reads TGCGCCAGCAGCGACGGCGGGAGTTGGAAGGAGACCCAGTACTTC.

The chain recombines TRBV9 with TRBJ2-3, with D possibly matching TRBD1 (6 bases). The V end lost 0 bases, the J end lost 9 bases, and 17 bases lay between the germline ends. The CDR3 spans 15 residues. Per germline, CDR1 SGDLS and CDR2 YYNGEE. The CDR3 reads CASSVEGSRGDTQYF. CDR3 coding DNA: TGTGCCAGCAGCGTAGAAGGTAGCAGGGGAGACACGCAGTATTTT.

The rearrangement uses TRBV11-2 and TRBJ1-3; tentative D call: TRBD1 (6 bases). The ends were cut back, 4 bases at V and 4 bases at J, with 20 bases in the middle. The germline V gene has CDR1 SGHAT and CDR2 FQNNGV. This CDR3 has 17 amino acids. CDR3 residues: CASSSFRGRLSGNTIYF. CDR3 bases: TGTGCCAGCAGCTCCTTCAGGGGACGTCTATCGGGAAACACCATATATTTT.

This chain joins TRBV4-3 and TRBJ2-3, with 7 bases lining up with TRBD1. Germline V CDR1 and CDR2: LGHNA, YSLEER. The CDR3 has 14 amino acids. V lost 4 bases to trimming and J lost 2 bases; unmatched junction nucleotides: 3. The chain's CDR3 is CASSLGTATDTQYF. CDR3 in DNA: TGCGCCAGCAGCCTAGGGACAGCCACAGATACGCAGTATTTT.

There are a few counts of this clone. The V and J genes are TRBV12-5 and TRBJ1-5, with 11 bases fitting TRBD1. This CDR3 region has 15 residues. Per the germline V gene, CDR1 is LGHNT and CDR2 is FRNRAP. V gave up 5 bases and J gave up 7 bases; unmatched junction bases: 7. The CDR3 nucleotides are TGTGCTAGTGGTCCAGCGGACAGGGGGCTCCAGCCCCAGCATTTT. Translating it yields CASGPADRGLQPQHF.

The V and J genes are TRBV10-3 and TRBJ2-7; 10 nucleotides match TRBD2. V was pared by 4 bases and J by 6 bases, with 0 bases of the junction left unmatched. Germline V CDR1 and CDR2: ENHRY, SYGVKD. The length of the CDR3 is 12 residues. The CDR3 DNA reads as TGTGCCATCAGTGGACTAGCGGGCGAGCAGTACTTC. It encodes CAISGLAGEQYF.

The J gene is TRBJ2-1, the V gene TRBV5-1, with no clear D. Trimming shortened V by 0 bases and J by 0 bases, and 7 bases separated the two germline ends. Germline V CDR1 and CDR2: SGHRS, YFSETQ. The CDR3 has 15 amino acids. The CDR3 protein is CASSLGELSYNEQFF. CDR3 nucleotide sequence: TGCGCCAGCAGCTTGGGAGAACTCTCCTACAATGAGCAGTTCTTC.

CDR3 coding DNA: TGTGCCAGCAGTGACGGGACAGCTAATCAGCCCCAGCATTTT. Its translation is CASSDGTANQPQHF. This rearrangement joins TRBV6-1 to TRBJ1-5, with TRBD1 matching 7 bases. The germline V gene encodes CDR1 MNHNS and CDR2 SASEGT. V lost 3 bases and J lost 4; bases outside the gene matches: 3. CDR3 size: 14 residues.

The gene calls are TRBV5-6 and TRBJ2-1; 9 bases map to TRBD2. This CDR3 is 14 amino acids long. The germline CDR1 and CDR2 sequences are SGHDT and YYEEEE. Trimming removed 1 base from V and 6 bases from J; junction bases left unmatched: 2. The CDR3 sequence: CASSLHSGSNEQFF. The DNA of the CDR3 is TGTGCCAGCAGCTTGCATAGCGGGAGCAATGAGCAGTTCTTC.

The chain couples TRBV4-1 to TRBJ2-7; no firm D call. V lost 0 bases to trimming and J lost 5 bases, with 8 bases between them. This CDR3 spans 13 amino acids. CDR1 MGHRA and CDR2 YSYEKL come from the germline V gene. The CDR3 is CASSQDPGDEQYF. CDR3 bases: TGCGCCAGCAGCCAAGATCCCGGAGACGAGCAGTACTTC.

As for this clone: Additional DNA sequences in this sample encode the identical CDR3. J is TRBJ2-7 and V is TRBV18; TRBD2 matches 7 bases. Germline loops: CDR1 KGHSH, CDR2 LQKENI. Unmatched junction bases numbered 4, after V lost 1 base and J lost 4 bases. The CDR3 is 14 amino acids. The CDR3 coding sequence is TGTGCCAGCTCACCACGGGAGGGCCTTTACGAGCAGTACTTC. This translates into CASSPREGLYEQYF.

CDR3 in amino acids: CASSQDLASYEQYF. Here the CDR3 DNA reads TGCGCCAGCAGCCAAGACCTGGCATCCTACGAGCAGTACTTC. The chain carries TRBV4-3 and TRBJ2-7; no reliable D call. The CDR3 loop spans 14 amino acids. Germline CDR1 is LGHNA and CDR2 is YSLEER. Trimming took off 0 bases at V and 1 base at J, with 7 bases between the two ends.

The chain couples TRBV6-5 to TRBJ2-2; 7 bases are a match to TRBD2. The V gene end was trimmed by 1 base and the J gene end by 7 bases; junction bases not matched to a gene: 6. Germline V gene data show CDR1 as MNHEY and CDR2 as SVGAGI. The CDR3 is 15 residues long. The CDR3 sequence: CASSYWRGSSGELFF. DNA for the CDR3: TGTGCCAGCAGTTACTGGCGGGGGTCGAGCGGGGAGCTGTTTTTT.

This clone was detected a few times. This chain uses TRBV19 with TRBJ2-6; 7 nucleotides align to TRBD1. The CDR3 covers 16 residues. Germline V gene data show CDR1 as LNHDA and CDR2 as SQIVND (reference sequence). J was trimmed by 0 bases and V by 6 bases; bases with no gene match: 5. For the CDR3, the DNA is TGTGCCAGTAGGGACAGGCCGAGCTCTGGGGCCAACGTCCTGACTTTC. This translates into CASRDRPSSGANVLTF.

The chain combines TRBV7-3 with TRBJ1-6, with unresolved D. The CDR3 sequence is 16 residues long. Trimming left V 1 base short and J 5 bases short, with 12 bases between. The germline V gene encodes CDR1 SGHTA and CDR2 FQGTGA. CDR3 DNA: TGTGCCAGCAGCTTAAAACCGGGTAAGGATAATTCACCCCTCCACTTT. The encoded protein is CASSLKPGKDNSPLHF.

This clone came up once. The chain uses TRBV7-9 and TRBJ2-1; D may be TRBD2 (6 bases). In germline, CDR1 is SEHNR, CDR2 FQNEAQ (reference sequence). Between the trimmed V and J ends, which lost 8 bases and 3 bases, there was a span of 17 bases. The CDR3 runs to 15 residues. In nucleotides, the CDR3 is TGTGCCAGCCAAGGGCGGGGTACTAACTACAATGAGCAGTTCTTC. Amino acids: CASQGRGTNYNEQFF.

This chain links TRBV5-1 with TRBJ2-7; D is possibly TRBD1 (6 bases). The CDR3 is 15 residues long. Deletions cut 0 bases from V and 7 bases from J, with 17 bases between. Germline V gene sequence: CDR1 SGHRS, CDR2 YFSETQ. DNA of the CDR3: TGCGCCAGCAGCTTGGTAGGGGACAACATAGGAGAGCAGTACTTC. This gives the protein CASSLVGDNIGEQYF. Drawing the rest from reference TRBV5-1 and TRBJ2-7, the complete variable domain is KAGVTQTPRYLIKTRGQQVTLSCSPISGHRSVSWYQQTPGQGLQFLFEYFSETQRNKGNFPGRFSGRQFSNSRSEMNVSTLELGDSALYLCASSLVGDNIGEQYFGPGTRLTVT.

The chain joins TRBV7-9 to TRBJ2-7; D is unclear. This CDR3 is 16 amino acids long. With 4 bases removed from V and 0 bases from J, the gap between germline ends came to 16 bases. Germline CDR1 SEHNR, CDR2 FQNEAQ (reference sequence). The CDR3 sequence is CASSSVNGVSSYEQYF. CDR3 sequence (DNA): TGTGCCAGCAGCTCAGTTAATGGAGTCTCCTCCTACGAGCAGTACTTC.

The CDR3 here is CASSLERRYTEAFF. The CDR3 DNA sequence: TGTGCCAGCAGCTTGGAGAGGAGGTACACTGAAGCTTTCTTT. This rearrangement joins TRBV5-4 to TRBJ1-1; D ambiguous. Trimming took 0 bases from V and 3 from J, leaving 9 bases between them. The CDR3 extends over 14 amino acids. Germline V gene lookup returns CDR1 SGHNT and CDR2 YYREEE (reference sequence). Full variable domain (outside the CDR3, taken from reference TRBV5-4 and TRBJ1-1): ETGVTQSPTHLIKTRGQQVTLRCSSQSGHNTVSWYQQALGQGPQFIFQYYREEENGRGNFPPRFSGLQFPNYSSELNVNALELDDSALYLCASSLERRYTEAFFGQGTRLTVV.

The chain uses TRBV7-6 and TRBJ2-1; D call uncertain. V was pared by 1 base and J by 6 bases, with 4 bases between. This CDR3 contains 12 residues. Germline loops: CDR1 SGHVS, CDR2 FNYEAQ. The CDR3, as DNA: TGTGCCAGCAGCTTAGGGGCCAATGAGCAGTTCTTC. It encodes CASSLGANEQFF.

V and J are TRBV4-2 and TRBJ2-5, with 11 bases aligning to TRBD2. The CDR3 is 16 residues long. Trimming cost V 5 bases and J 5 bases; bases outside gene matches: 10. Per germline, CDR1 LGHNA and CDR2 YNFKEQ. CDR3 region: CASSDLLAGESETQYF. CDR3 nucleotides: TGTGCCAGCAGCGACTTACTAGCGGGAGAAAGTGAGACCCAGTACTTC.

This clone was seen only once. J is TRBJ1-4 and V is TRBV7-2, with 7 nucleotides matching TRBD1. With 5 bases clipped from V and 7 bases from J, the junction kept 7 bases outside the gene matches. The germline gives CDR1 SGHTA, CDR2 FQGNSA. This CDR3 region has 14 residues. Here the CDR3 DNA reads TGTGCCAGCAGCAGACAGGGATCGATTGAAAAACTGTTTTTT. Protein: CASSRQGSIEKLFF.

This chain uses TRBV15 with TRBJ1-1; D remains ambiguous. CDR1 and CDR2 from the germline V gene are LNHNV and YYDKDF (reference sequence). The CDR3 is 13 amino acids. The V and J ends lost 4 bases and 1 base respectively, with 7 bases between them. The CDR3 protein is CATSITRNTEAFF. In DNA, the CDR3 is TGTGCCACCAGCATAACAAGGAACACTGAAGCTTTCTTT.

This clone was counted only a few times. The V and J genes are TRBV19 and TRBJ2-1, with TRBD2 as a possible D gene (5 bases). V shed 6 bases and J shed 10 bases, with 16 bases lying between them. The CDR3 spans 13 residues. Germline loops: CDR1 LNHDA, CDR2 SQIVND (reference sequence). This CDR3 is CASSHKGAREQFF. Here the CDR3 DNA reads TGTGCCAGTAGCCATAAGGGAGCAAGGGAGCAGTTCTTC.

V gene TRBV11-2 combines with J gene TRBJ2-7; D is ambiguous. The V gene lost 4 bases and the J gene lost 5 bases, with 18 bases spanning the gap. There are 15 residues in the CDR3. In germline, CDR1 is SGHAT, CDR2 FQNNGV. CDR3 coding DNA: TGTGCCAGCAGCTCTCTTACTAAGATCCTCGACGAGCAGTACTTC. This translates into CASSSLTKILDEQYF.

The chain employs TRBV18 and TRBJ1-1; 7 bases agree with TRBD1. V dropped 3 bases and J dropped 4; count of bases not matched to a gene: 14. The CDR3 length is 17 residues. Germline CDR1 reads KGHSH; CDR2 reads LQKENI. The CDR3 spells CASSPMPSRDRPTEAFF. In DNA form, the CDR3 reads TGTGCCAGCTCACCTATGCCTTCCCGGGACAGACCCACTGAAGCTTTCTTT. The entire variable domain, with the rest obtained from reference TRBV18 and TRBJ1-1, is as follows: NAGVMQNPRHLVRRRGQEARLRCSPMKGHSHVYWYRQLPEEGLKFMVYLQKENIIDESGMPKERFSAEFPKEGPSILRIQQVVRGDSAAYFCASSPMPSRDRPTEAFFGQGTRLTVV.

The chain joins TRBV7-2 to TRBJ1-5; the D gene is possibly TRBD1 (5 bases). Deletions cut 8 bases from V and 4 bases from J, with 15 bases between. Germline CDR1 SGHTA, CDR2 FQGNSA. The CDR3 totals 14 residues. The CDR3 here is CASSRGRSNQPQHF. CDR3 bases: TGTGCCAGCTCTAGGGGCCGATCGAATCAGCCCCAGCATTTT.

This clone was seen more than once but under ten times. V gene TRBV27 combines with J gene TRBJ2-5; D perhaps matches TRBD2 (6 bases). Gene TRBJ2-7 matches the end of the DNA better, so the J call may be wrong. This CDR3 has 15 amino acids. Germline V gives CDR1 MNHEY, CDR2 SMNVEV (reference sequence). The DNA for the CDR3 is TGTGCCAGCAGTTTTGGGGACTCCCGGTCCTACGAGCAGTACTTC. It encodes CASSFGDSRSYEQYF.

This sequence joins TRBV4-1 and TRBJ2-3; TRBD2 matches 9 bases. CDR3 size: 16 residues. In germline, CDR1 is MGHRA, CDR2 YSYEKL. J was trimmed by 1 base and V by 5 bases; bases with no gene match: 7. For the CDR3, the DNA is TGCGCCAGCAGCAGCGCGGGGGGGGTTGGCACAGATACGCAGTATTTT. Protein sequence: CASSSAGGVGTDTQYF.

V usage is TRBV19 and J usage is TRBJ2-1; 10 nucleotides match TRBD1. Germline V CDR1 and CDR2: LNHDA, SQIVND (reference sequence). V was pared by 6 bases and J by 4 bases, with 12 bases of the junction left unmatched. The CDR3 has 17 residues. The CDR3 DNA reads TGTGCCAGTAGGAACCGGGACAGGGGAATTTTATACAATGAGCAGTTCTTC. Protein sequence: CASRNRDRGILYNEQFF.

V and J are TRBV9 and TRBJ2-7, with TRBD1 as a possible D gene (6 bases). Trimming cost V 4 bases and J 0 bases, with 14 bases left between them. This CDR3 contains 15 residues. Looked up from germline, CDR1 is SGDLS and CDR2 is YYNGEE. The CDR3 nucleotides read TGTGCCAGCAGCCCCTGGGACACCTACTCCTACGAGCAGTACTTC. It encodes CASSPWDTYSYEQYF. Looking up the rest from reference TRBV9 and TRBJ2-7 gives the full variable domain: DSGVTQTPKHLITATGQRVTLRCSPRSGDLSVYWYQQSLDQGLQFLIQYYNGEERAKGNILERFSAQQFPDLHSELNLSSLELGDSALYFCASSPWDTYSYEQYFGPGTRLTVT.